Following are 11 T cell receptor beta chains from one sample sequenced in a study of blood T cell repertoires in COVID-19. TCRdb keeps only in-frame clones here, not all; method: immunoSEQ multiplex PCR. The table shows over 300,000 clones, with more than 80% occurring only once. The specimen sequenced was peripheral blood. These receptor sequences come from a man between 40 and 49 years old with acute or convalescent COVID-19.

In DNA form, the CDR3 reads TGTGCCAGCACCCCGGGCAGGGGCCTGGATGAAGCTTTCTTT. Translated: CASTPGRGLDEAFF. The chain is built from TRBV5-4 and TRBJ1-1; D may be TRBD1 (6 bases). The CDR3 extends over 14 amino acids. V lost 6 bases, J lost 7 bases, and 19 bases lay in between. The V gene's germline CDR1 is SGHNT and CDR2 YYREEE (reference sequence).

J is TRBJ2-1 and V is TRBV28, with a weak D call TRBD2 (5 bases). The CDR3 covers 11 residues. Germline V gives CDR1 MDHEN, CDR2 SYDVKM. V was cut by 7 bases and J by 10 bases, with 11 bases left in between. This chain's CDR3 is CASMVRGEQFF. Written as DNA, the CDR3 is TGTGCCAGCATGGTTCGGGGAGAGCAGTTCTTC.

This chain links TRBV27 with TRBJ1-1; D might be TRBD1 (5 bases). The CDR3 consists of 13 residues. Germline V gene data show CDR1 as MNHEY and CDR2 as SMNVEV (reference sequence). V lost 5 bases, J lost 1 base, and 8 bases lay in between. The CDR3 nucleotides are TGTGCCAGCAGTGGTGGACAGAACACTGAAGCTTTCTTT. Its protein product is CASSGGQNTEAFF.

The chain is built from TRBV14 and TRBJ2-7; TRBD1 aligns across 9 bases. The V segment lost 5 bases and the J segment 4 bases; nucleotides outside the gene matches: 9. Germline lookup yields CDR1 SGHDN and CDR2 FVKESK. The CDR3 has 15 amino acids. The CDR3 protein is CASSSDGTGIYEQYF. CDR3 bases: TGTGCCAGCAGCTCAGACGGGACAGGGATATACGAGCAGTACTTC.

The J gene is TRBJ1-2, the V gene TRBV28; no definite D call. Germline CDR1 MDHEN, CDR2 SYDVKM. The CDR3 sequence is 12 residues long. The V gene lost 4 bases and the J gene lost 7 bases, with 10 bases spanning the gap. CDR3 amino acids: CASSSRSLGYTF. The CDR3, as DNA: TGTGCCAGCAGTTCCCGGTCCCTTGGCTACACCTTC.

V usage is TRBV5-1 and J usage is TRBJ1-6; D gene ambiguous. The CDR3 is 17 residues long. V lost 0 bases and J 0 bases, leaving 10 bases between the germline ends. Germline CDR1 SGHRS, CDR2 YFSETQ. CDR3: CASSLGETLSYNSPLHF. CDR3 bases: TGCGCCAGCAGCTTGGGGGAGACACTCTCCTATAATTCACCCCTCCACTTT.

The chain has TRBV19 and TRBJ2-3; 13 positions agree with TRBD2. Germline trimming cut 4 bases from V and 6 bases from J; bases unmatched to any gene: 13. The length of the CDR3 is 18 residues. CDR1 and CDR2 from the germline V gene are LNHDA and SQIVND (reference sequence). This chain's CDR3 is CASSTGRMTSGGMDTQYF. CDR3 in DNA: TGTGCCAGTAGTACCGGGCGGATGACTAGCGGGGGGATGGATACGCAGTATTTT.

This chain connects TRBV3-1 (or the pseudogene TRBV3-2) to TRBJ1-4, with TRBD1 matching 9 bases. CDR1 and CDR2 (germline): LGHDT, YNNKEL (reference sequence). With 5 bases clipped from V and 8 bases from J, the junction kept 6 bases outside the gene matches. The CDR3 is 14 residues long. In DNA, the CDR3 is TGTGCCAGCAGCTCGGGACAGGGTGTAGAAAAACTGTTTTTT. This sequence encodes CASSSGQGVEKLFF.

The chain uses TRBV3-1 (or the pseudogene TRBV3-2) and TRBJ1-2, with 8 bases fitting TRBD1. V lost 5 bases and J lost 7; bases outside the gene matches: 12. This CDR3 has 15 amino acids. The V gene's germline CDR1 is LGHDT and CDR2 YNNKEL (reference sequence). The CDR3 region has the DNA TGTGCCAGCAGCTACGAAACACAGGGGGTTGGTGGCTACACCTTC. Translation: CASSYETQGVGGYTF.

The chain is built from TRBV29-1 and TRBJ1-1, with D hard to call. The CDR3 has 13 amino acids. V dropped 3 bases and J dropped 3 bases, with 11 bases sitting between them. Germline CDR1 SQVTM, CDR2 ANQGSEA. CDR3 sequence reads: CSVDLGRDTEAFF. The CDR3 DNA sequence: TGCAGCGTTGATTTAGGGAGGGACACTGAAGCTTTCTTT.

This clone turned up a few times. V is TRBV2 and J is TRBJ1-2; 11 positions match TRBD1. J was trimmed by 3 bases and V by 4 bases; bases with no gene match: 4. This CDR3 region has 15 residues. The V gene's germline CDR1 is SNHLY and CDR2 FYNNEI. CDR3 DNA: TGTGCCAGCAGTGGGGACAGGGGGTTCTACTATGGCTACACCTTC. This sequence encodes CASSGDRGFYYGYTF.